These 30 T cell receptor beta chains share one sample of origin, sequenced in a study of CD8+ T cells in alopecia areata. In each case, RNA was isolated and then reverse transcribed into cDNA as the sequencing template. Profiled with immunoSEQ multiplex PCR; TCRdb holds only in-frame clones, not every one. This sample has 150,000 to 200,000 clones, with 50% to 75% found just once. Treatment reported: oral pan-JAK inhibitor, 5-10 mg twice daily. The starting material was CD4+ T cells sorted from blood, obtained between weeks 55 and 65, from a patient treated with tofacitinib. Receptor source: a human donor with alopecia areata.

This CDR3 reads CSVGPQRPYEQYF. Here the CDR3 DNA reads TGCAGCGTTGGGCCCCAACGGCCCTACGAGCAGTACTTC. This chain uses TRBV29-1 with TRBJ2-7; the D is unclear. Germline lookup yields CDR1 SQVTM and CDR2 ANQGSEA. Deletions cut 4 bases from V and 2 bases from J, with 12 bases between. The CDR3 totals 13 residues.

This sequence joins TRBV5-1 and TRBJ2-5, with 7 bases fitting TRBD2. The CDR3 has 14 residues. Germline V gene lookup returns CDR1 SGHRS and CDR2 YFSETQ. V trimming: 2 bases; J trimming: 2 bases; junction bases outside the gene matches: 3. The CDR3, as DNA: TGCGCCAGCAGCTTATGGGGGGGACAAGAGACCCAGTACTTC. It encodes CASSLWGGQETQYF.

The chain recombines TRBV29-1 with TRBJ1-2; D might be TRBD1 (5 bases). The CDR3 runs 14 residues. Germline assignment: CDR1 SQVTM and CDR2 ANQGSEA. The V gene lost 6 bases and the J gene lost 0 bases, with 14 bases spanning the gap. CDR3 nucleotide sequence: TGCAGCGTGGGCCATCGACAGACTAACTATGGCTACACCTTC. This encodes CSVGHRQTNYGYTF.

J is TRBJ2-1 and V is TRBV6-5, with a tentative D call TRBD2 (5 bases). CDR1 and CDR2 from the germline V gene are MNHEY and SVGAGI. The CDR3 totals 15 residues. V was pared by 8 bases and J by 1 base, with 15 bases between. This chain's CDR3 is CASGSRGISYNEQFF. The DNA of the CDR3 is TGTGCCAGCGGTTCCCGGGGAATTTCCTACAATGAGCAGTTCTTC.

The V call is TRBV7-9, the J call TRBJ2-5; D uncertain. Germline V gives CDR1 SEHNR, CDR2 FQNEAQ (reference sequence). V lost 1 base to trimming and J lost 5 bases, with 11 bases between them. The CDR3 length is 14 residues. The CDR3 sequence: CASSLVGLGETQYF. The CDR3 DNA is TGTGCCAGCAGCTTAGTAGGCCTGGGGGAGACCCAGTACTTC.

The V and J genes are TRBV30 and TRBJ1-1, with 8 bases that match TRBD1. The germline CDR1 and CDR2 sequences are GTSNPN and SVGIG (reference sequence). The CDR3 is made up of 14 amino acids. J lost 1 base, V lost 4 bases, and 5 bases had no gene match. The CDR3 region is CAWTGQVSNTEAFF. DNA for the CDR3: TGTGCCTGGACGGGACAGGTCTCGAACACTGAAGCTTTCTTT.

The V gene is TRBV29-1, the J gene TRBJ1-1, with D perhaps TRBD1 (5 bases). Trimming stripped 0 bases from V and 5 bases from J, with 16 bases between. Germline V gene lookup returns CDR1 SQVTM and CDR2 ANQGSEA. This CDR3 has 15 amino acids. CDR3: CSVEDLPGRGTEAFF. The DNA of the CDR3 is TGCAGCGTTGAAGATCTTCCGGGGCGAGGGACTGAAGCTTTCTTT. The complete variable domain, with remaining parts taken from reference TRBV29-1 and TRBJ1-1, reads SAVISQKPSRDICQRGTSLTIQCQVDSQVTMMFWYRQQPGQSLTLIATANQGSEATYESGFVIDKFPISRPNLTFSTLTVSNMSPEDSSIYLCSVEDLPGRGTEAFFGQGTRLTVV.

The CDR3 DNA follows: TGTGCCAGCAGCACTCGGACGGACACTACCTCCTACAATGAGCAGTTCTTC. Its translation: CASSTRTDTTSYNEQFF. The chain employs TRBV9 and TRBJ2-1, with D maybe TRBD1 (5 bases). Germline V CDR1 and CDR2: SGDLS, YYNGEE. This CDR3 has 17 amino acids. V lost 4 bases and J 0 bases, leaving 17 bases between the germline ends.

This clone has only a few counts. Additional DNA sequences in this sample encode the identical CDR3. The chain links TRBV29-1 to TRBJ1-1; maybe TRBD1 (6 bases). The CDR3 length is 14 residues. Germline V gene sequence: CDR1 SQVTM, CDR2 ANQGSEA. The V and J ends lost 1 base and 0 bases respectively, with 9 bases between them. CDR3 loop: CSVEGTALNTEAFF. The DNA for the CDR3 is TGCAGCGTTGAAGGGACAGCCCTGAACACTGAAGCTTTCTTT. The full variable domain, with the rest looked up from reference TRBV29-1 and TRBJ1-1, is SAVISQKPSRDICQRGTSLTIQCQVDSQVTMMFWYRQQPGQSLTLIATANQGSEATYESGFVIDKFPISRPNLTFSTLTVSNMSPEDSSIYLCSVEGTALNTEAFFGQGTRLTVV.

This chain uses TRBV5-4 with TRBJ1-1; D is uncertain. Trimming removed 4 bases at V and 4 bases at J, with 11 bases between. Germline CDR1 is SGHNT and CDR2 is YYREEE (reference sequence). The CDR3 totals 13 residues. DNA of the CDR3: TGTGCCAGCAGCCCGGTGGGGTTCACTGAAGCTTTCTTT. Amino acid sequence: CASSPVGFTEAFF. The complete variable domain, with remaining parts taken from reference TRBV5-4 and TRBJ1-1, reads ETGVTQSPTHLIKTRGQQVTLRCSSQSGHNTVSWYQQALGQGPQFIFQYYREEENGRGNFPPRFSGLQFPNYSSELNVNALELDDSALYLCASSPVGFTEAFFGQGTRLTVV.

CDR3 in amino acids: CASRRDPAGEQYF. The CDR3 DNA reads as TGTGCCAGCAGGCGGGACCCGGCGGGCGAGCAGTACTTC. The V gene is TRBV6-6, the J gene TRBJ2-7, with a weak D call TRBD2 (6 bases). This CDR3 has 13 amino acids. In germline, CDR1 is MNHNY, CDR2 SVGAGI (reference sequence). V was trimmed by 6 bases and J by 6 bases, leaving 15 bases between them.

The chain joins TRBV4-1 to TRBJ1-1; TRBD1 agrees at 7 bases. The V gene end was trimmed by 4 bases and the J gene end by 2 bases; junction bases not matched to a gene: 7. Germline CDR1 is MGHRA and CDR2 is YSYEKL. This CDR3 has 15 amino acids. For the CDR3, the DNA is TGCGCCAGCAGCCGGTGGGCAGGGGGAAACACTGAAGCTTTCTTT. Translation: CASSRWAGGNTEAFF.

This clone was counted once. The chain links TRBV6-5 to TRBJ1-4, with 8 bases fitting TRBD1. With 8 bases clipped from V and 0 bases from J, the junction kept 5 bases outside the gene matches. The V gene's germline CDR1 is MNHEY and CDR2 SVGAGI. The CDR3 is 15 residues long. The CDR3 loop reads CASGGTGTTNEKLFF. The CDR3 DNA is TGTGCCAGCGGTGGGACAGGAACAACTAATGAAAAACTGTTTTTT.

The DNA of the CDR3 is TGTGCCAGCAGCATCCCTGGGGCTGAGCAGTTCTTC. As protein: CASSIPGAEQFF. The chain carries TRBV7-9 and TRBJ2-1; a weak D match, TRBD1 (5 bases). V was clipped by 5 bases and J by 9 bases, with 11 bases between them. The CDR3 contains 12 residues. CDR1 is SEHNR, CDR2 FQNEAQ, per germline (reference sequence).

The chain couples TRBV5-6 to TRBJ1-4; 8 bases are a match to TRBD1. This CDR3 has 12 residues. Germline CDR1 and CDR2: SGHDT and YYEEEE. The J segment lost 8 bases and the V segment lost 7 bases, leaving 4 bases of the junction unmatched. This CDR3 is CASQTGEEKLFF. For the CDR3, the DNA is TGTGCCAGCCAGACAGGGGAGGAAAAACTGTTTTTT.

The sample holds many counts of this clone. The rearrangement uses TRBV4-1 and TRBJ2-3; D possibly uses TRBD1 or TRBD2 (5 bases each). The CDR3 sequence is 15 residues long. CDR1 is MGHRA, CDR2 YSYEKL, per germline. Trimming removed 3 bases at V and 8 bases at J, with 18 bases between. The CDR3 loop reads CASSQPSMGVFTQYF. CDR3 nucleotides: TGCGCCAGCAGCCAGCCGTCGATGGGGGTCTTTACGCAGTATTTT.

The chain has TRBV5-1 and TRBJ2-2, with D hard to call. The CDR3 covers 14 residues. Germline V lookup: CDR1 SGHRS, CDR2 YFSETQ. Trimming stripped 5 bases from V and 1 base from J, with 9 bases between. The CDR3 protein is CASRRWGNTGELFF. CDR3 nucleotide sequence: TGCGCCAGCAGAAGGTGGGGGAACACCGGGGAGCTGTTTTTT.

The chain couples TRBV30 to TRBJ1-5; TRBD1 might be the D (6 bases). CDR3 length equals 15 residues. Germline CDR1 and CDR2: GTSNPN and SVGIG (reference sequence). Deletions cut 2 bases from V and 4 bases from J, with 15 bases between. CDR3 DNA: TGTGCCTGGAGTACCGCAGGGGTGGGGAATCAGCCCCAGCATTTT. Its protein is CAWSTAGVGNQPQHF.

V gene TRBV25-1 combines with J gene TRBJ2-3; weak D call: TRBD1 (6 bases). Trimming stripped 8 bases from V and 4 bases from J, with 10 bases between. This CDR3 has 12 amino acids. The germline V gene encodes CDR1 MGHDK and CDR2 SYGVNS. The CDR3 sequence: CASRSGADTQYF. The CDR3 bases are TGTGCCAGCCGATCAGGGGCAGATACGCAGTATTTT.

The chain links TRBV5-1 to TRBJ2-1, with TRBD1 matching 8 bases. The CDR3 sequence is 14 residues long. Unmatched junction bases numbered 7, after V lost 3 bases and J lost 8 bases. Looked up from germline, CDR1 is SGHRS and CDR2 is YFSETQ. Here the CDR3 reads CASSSNQGAYEQFF. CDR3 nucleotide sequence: TGCGCCAGCAGCTCCAACCAGGGGGCCTATGAGCAGTTCTTC.

The CDR3 loop reads CACQRQGGFIAFF. CDR3 bases: TGTGCCTGTCAGAGACAGGGAGGGTTTATCGCTTTCTTT. J is TRBJ1-1 and V is TRBV30, with 7 bases matching TRBD1. Trimming cost V 6 bases and J 11 bases; bases outside gene matches: 15. The CDR3 has 13 residues. Looked up from germline, CDR1 is GTSNPN and CDR2 is SVGIG (reference sequence).

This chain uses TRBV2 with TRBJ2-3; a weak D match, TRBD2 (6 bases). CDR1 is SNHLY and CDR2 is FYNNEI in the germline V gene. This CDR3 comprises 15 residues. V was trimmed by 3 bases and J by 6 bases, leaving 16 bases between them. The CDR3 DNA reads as TGTGCCAGCAGTGAGGAGCGGGTGGGGTTTGATACGCAGTATTTT. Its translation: CASSEERVGFDTQYF.

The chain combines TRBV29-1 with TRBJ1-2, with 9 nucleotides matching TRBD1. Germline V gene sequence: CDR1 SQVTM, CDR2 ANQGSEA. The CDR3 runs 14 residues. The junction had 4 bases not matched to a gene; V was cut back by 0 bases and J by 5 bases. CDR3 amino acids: CSVEEDRGLYGYTF. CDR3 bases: TGCAGCGTTGAAGAGGACAGGGGTTTGTATGGCTACACCTTC.

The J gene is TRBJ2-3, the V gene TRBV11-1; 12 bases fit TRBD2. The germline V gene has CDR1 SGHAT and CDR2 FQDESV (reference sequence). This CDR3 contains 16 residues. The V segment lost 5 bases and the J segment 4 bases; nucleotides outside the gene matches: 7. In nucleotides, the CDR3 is TGTGCCAGCAGCCTAGGACTAGCGGGGAACGCAGATACGCAGTATTTT. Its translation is CASSLGLAGNADTQYF.

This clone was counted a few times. The DNA of the CDR3 is TGTGCCACCAGCCCAGACAGGGTTGGGGCAAGCAATCAGCCCCAGCATTTT. Amino acid sequence: CATSPDRVGASNQPQHF. The chain has TRBV15 and TRBJ1-5, with 7 bases aligning to TRBD1. This CDR3 spans 17 amino acids. Germline-derived CDR1 and CDR2 are LNHNV and YYDKDF (reference sequence). V lost 5 bases to trimming and J lost 1 base; unmatched junction nucleotides: 11.

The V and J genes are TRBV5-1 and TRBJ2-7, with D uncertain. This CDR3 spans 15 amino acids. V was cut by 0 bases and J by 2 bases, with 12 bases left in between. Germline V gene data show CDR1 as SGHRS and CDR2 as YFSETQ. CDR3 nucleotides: TGCGCCAGCAGCTTGGAAGAGGCCGGAGCCTACGAGCAGTACTTC. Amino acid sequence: CASSLEEAGAYEQYF. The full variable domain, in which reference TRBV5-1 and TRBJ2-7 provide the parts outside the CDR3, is KAGVTQTPRYLIKTRGQQVTLSCSPISGHRSVSWYQQTPGQGLQFLFEYFSETQRNKGNFPGRFSGRQFSNSRSEMNVSTLELGDSALYLCASSLEEAGAYEQYFGPGTRLTVT.

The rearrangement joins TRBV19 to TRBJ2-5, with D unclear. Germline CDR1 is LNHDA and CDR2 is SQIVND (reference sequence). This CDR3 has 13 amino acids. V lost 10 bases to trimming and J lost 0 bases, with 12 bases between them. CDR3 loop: CATQRADQETQYF. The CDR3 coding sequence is TGTGCCACCCAAAGGGCAGACCAAGAGACCCAGTACTTC.

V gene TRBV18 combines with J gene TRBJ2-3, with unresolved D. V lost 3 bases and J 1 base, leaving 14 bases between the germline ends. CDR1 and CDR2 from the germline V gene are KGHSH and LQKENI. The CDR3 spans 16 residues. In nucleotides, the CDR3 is TGTGCCAGCTCACCTTCTCGGGTGAAGGGCACAGATACGCAGTATTTT. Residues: CASSPSRVKGTDTQYF. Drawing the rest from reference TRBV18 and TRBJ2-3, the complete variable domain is NAGVMQNPRHLVRRRGQEARLRCSPMKGHSHVYWYRQLPEEGLKFMVYLQKENIIDESGMPKERFSAEFPKEGPSILRIQQVVRGDSAAYFCASSPSRVKGTDTQYFGPGTRLTVL.

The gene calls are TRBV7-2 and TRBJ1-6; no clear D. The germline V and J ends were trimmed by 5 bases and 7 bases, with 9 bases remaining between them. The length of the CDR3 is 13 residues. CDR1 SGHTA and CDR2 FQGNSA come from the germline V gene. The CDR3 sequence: CASSQQGNSPLHF. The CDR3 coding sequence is TGTGCCAGCAGCCAGCAAGGGAATTCACCCCTCCACTTT.

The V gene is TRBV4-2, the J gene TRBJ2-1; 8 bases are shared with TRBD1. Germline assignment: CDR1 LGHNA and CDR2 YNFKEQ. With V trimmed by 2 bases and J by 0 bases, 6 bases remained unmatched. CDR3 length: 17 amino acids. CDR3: CASSQPQGVGSYNEQFF. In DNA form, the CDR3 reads TGTGCCAGCAGCCAACCACAGGGGGTGGGCTCCTACAATGAGCAGTTCTTC.